The 18 T cell receptor beta chains below all came from one sample that was sequenced in a study of preoperative IRX-2 immunotherapy in early breast cancer (dated by TCRdb to the late 2010s). Libraries were constructed by the immunoSEQ multiplex PCR assay. TCRdb retrieved this table from immuneACCESS and kept in-frame rearrangements only. Not all clones are present; in checked studies, unresolved V genes account for under half, and no reason is known for the remainder. The sample profile shows roughly 93,000 clones; about nine tenths of them were found once. The ten largest clonotypes hold around 2.1% of the sample. What the treatment or condition label conveys for this sample: preoperative locoregional IRX-2 cytokine immunotherapy. The material sequenced was tumor tissue, taken after IRX-2 immunotherapy. All receptors derive from a human donor with breast cancer.

The V gene is TRBV15, the J gene TRBJ1-2; D perhaps matches TRBD1 (5 bases). CDR1 is LNHNV, CDR2 YYDKDF, per germline (reference sequence). CDR3 size: 14 residues. With 3 bases removed from V and 6 bases from J, the gap between germline ends came to 14 bases. The CDR3: CATSRGGDYDGYTF. As DNA, the CDR3 is TGTGCCACCAGCAGGGGGGGGGATTATGATGGCTACACCTTC.

This rearrangement joins TRBV19 to TRBJ1-4; D gene ambiguous. Per germline, CDR1 LNHDA and CDR2 SQIVND (reference sequence). The CDR3 totals 16 residues. The V end was cut by 2 bases, the J end by 1 base, with 11 bases between. DNA for the CDR3: TGTGCCAGTAGTATATGGAGCGGACGAACTAATGAAAAACTGTTTTTT. Translated, it gives CASSIWSGRTNEKLFF.

This clone has only a few counts. One or more bases were not read clearly; the residue they encode is written X. The CDR3 loop is CAWSESXGNTIYF. Here the CDR3 DNA reads TGTGCCTGGAGTGAGTCATYTGGAAACACCATATATTTT. The chain combines TRBV30 with TRBJ1-3, with D hard to call. Trimming left V 1 base short and J 3 bases short, with 7 bases between. CDR1 is GTSNPN, CDR2 SVGIG, per germline (reference sequence). The CDR3 runs 13 residues.

This clone was recorded only once. The CDR3 DNA follows: TGTGCCAGCATTAACCCATTCCGGGACAGGTCCTACGAGCAGTACTTC. Translated, it gives CASINPFRDRSYEQYF. This chain links TRBV28 with TRBJ2-7; 8 bases fit TRBD1. Unmatched junction bases numbered 12, after V lost 7 bases and J lost 1 base. Per germline, CDR1 MDHEN and CDR2 SYDVKM. The CDR3 totals 16 residues.

The chain combines TRBV5-1 with TRBJ1-1; unclear D gene. Germline V CDR1 and CDR2: SGHRS, YFSETQ. The CDR3 sequence is 14 residues long. The germline V and J ends were trimmed by 6 bases and 3 bases, with 15 bases remaining between them. The CDR3 DNA sequence: TGCGCCAGCACCTCCGACGCCAAGTACACTGAAGCTTTCTTT. Translation gives CASTSDAKYTEAFF.

This chain joins TRBV19 and TRBJ1-3, with D possibly TRBD1 on 6 matching bases. Germline V lookup: CDR1 LNHDA, CDR2 SQIVND (reference sequence). The CDR3 length is 14 residues. V lost 5 bases to trimming and J lost 4 bases, with 12 bases between them. CDR3 nucleotide sequence: TGTGCCAGTAGTTGGGGACAAAGAGGAAACACCATATATTTT. It codes for CASSWGQRGNTIYF.

The chain has TRBV18 and TRBJ2-2, with D uncertain. Germline CDR1 is KGHSH and CDR2 is LQKENI. This CDR3 region has 13 residues. Trimming removed 2 bases from V and 7 bases from J, with 8 bases in between. DNA of the CDR3: TGTGCCAGCTCACCAATGGGCGGCGGGGAGCTGTTTTTT. Translating it yields CASSPMGGGELFF.

The rearrangement links TRBV6-8 to TRBJ1-6, with 12 bases that match TRBD1. Germline-derived CDR1 and CDR2 are MNHGY and SAAAGT. The CDR3 sequence is 17 residues long. With V trimmed by 6 bases and J by 10 bases, 13 bases remained unmatched. CDR3 bases: TGTGCCAGCAGCCCCGGGACAGGGGGCTTTATACGGTCACCCCTCCACTTT. Encoded protein: CASSPGTGGFIRSPLHF.

This clone was counted a few times. The V gene is TRBV11-3, the J gene TRBJ1-3, with unresolved D. The CDR3 covers 15 residues. The germline gives CDR1 SGHNT, CDR2 YENEEA. Deletions cut 4 bases from V and 5 bases from J, with 15 bases between. This CDR3 reads CASSYGGGKRNTIYF. The DNA for the CDR3 is TGTGCCAGCAGCTACGGCGGAGGGAAAAGAAACACCATATATTTT. Full variable domain (missing parts from reference TRBV11-3 and TRBJ1-3): EAGVVQSPRYKIIEKKQPVAFWCNPISGHNTLYWYLQNLGQGPELLIRYENEEAVDDSQLPKDRFSAERLKGVDSTLKIQPAELGDSAVYLCASSYGGGKRNTIYFGEGSWLTVV.

The gene calls are TRBV5-1 and TRBJ2-2, with D perhaps being TRBD1 or TRBD2 (5 bases each). CDR3 size: 15 residues. CDR1 and CDR2 from the germline V gene are SGHRS and YFSETQ. V lost 4 bases to trimming and J lost 0 bases, with 10 bases between them. The CDR3 nucleotides read TGCGCCAGCAGCGAGGGACGTACGAACACCGGGGAGCTGTTTTTT. It encodes CASSEGRTNTGELFF.

In this sample, this clone turned up once. This chain connects TRBV6-8 to TRBJ2-5; D uncertain. The germline V gene encodes CDR1 MNHGY and CDR2 SAAAGT. This CDR3 contains 14 residues. The germline V and J ends were trimmed by 0 bases and 5 bases, with 10 bases remaining between them. The CDR3 here is CASSYSTVRETQYF. The CDR3 coding sequence is TGTGCCAGCAGTTACTCTACCGTTCGGGAGACCCAGTACTTC.

The genes are TRBV6-8 and TRBJ2-1, with 8 bases matching TRBD2. V lost 5 bases to trimming and J lost 8 bases; unmatched junction nucleotides: 14. This CDR3 region has 16 residues. The germline CDR1 and CDR2 sequences are MNHGY and SAAAGT. The DNA of the CDR3 is TGTGCCAGCAGTCCCGGTCCGGGACTAGTAGGGGATGAGCAGTTCTTC. As protein: CASSPGPGLVGDEQFF.

This clone showed up just once. The chain joins TRBV5-1 to TRBJ2-7; D perhaps matches TRBD2 (6 bases). This CDR3 is 15 amino acids long. CDR1 is SGHRS and CDR2 is YFSETQ in the germline V gene. Trimming removed 4 bases from V and 2 bases from J, with 16 bases in between. The CDR3 region has the DNA TGCGCCAGCAGCCTGGGGGAGGCAGTGACCTACGAGCAGTACTTC. It yields the protein CASSLGEAVTYEQYF. Full variable domain (missing parts from reference TRBV5-1 and TRBJ2-7): KAGVTQTPRYLIKTRGQQVTLSCSPISGHRSVSWYQQTPGQGLQFLFEYFSETQRNKGNFPGRFSGRQFSNSRSEMNVSTLELGDSALYLCASSLGEAVTYEQYFGPGTRLTVT.

Details on this clone: X shows a residue whose base was not read or is ambiguous. V gene TRBV19 combines with J gene TRBJ1-2; D is unresolved. Deletions cut 3 bases from V and 2 bases from J, with 7 bases between. The CDR3 contains 13 residues. CDR1 is LNHDA, CDR2 SQIVND, per germline (reference sequence). DNA of the CDR3: TGTGCCAGTAGTATTYGGGAGAACTATGGCTACACCTTC. Residues: CASSIXENYGYTF.

V gene TRBV30 combines with J gene TRBJ1-2; no definite D call. Germline CDR1 reads GTSNPN; CDR2 reads SVGIG (reference sequence). V gave up 3 bases and J gave up 5 bases, with 13 bases separating them. The CDR3 extends over 13 amino acids. CDR3 region: CAWSDAPRYGYTF. CDR3 nucleotides: TGTGCCTGGAGCGACGCACCGAGGTATGGCTACACCTTC.

This clone was counted once. The chain uses TRBV18 and TRBJ2-5, with D tentatively TRBD1 (7 bases). The germline V gene encodes CDR1 KGHSH and CDR2 LQKENI. Trimming removed 4 bases at V and 5 bases at J, with 17 bases between. This CDR3 region has 15 residues. The DNA for the CDR3 is TGTGCCAGCTCACTATACAGGGGAGGCGAGGAGACCCAGTACTTC. Translation gives CASSLYRGGEETQYF.

This clone was seen a handful of times. The chain carries TRBV7-6 and TRBJ1-2; TRBD1 agrees at 8 bases. CDR1 and CDR2 from the germline V gene are SGHVS and FNYEAQ. The J segment lost 0 bases and the V segment lost 3 bases, leaving 6 bases of the junction unmatched. There are 16 residues in the CDR3. This CDR3 is CASSFRGTGTNYGYTF. The CDR3 nucleotides read TGTGCCAGCAGCTTTAGGGGGACAGGTACTAACTATGGCTACACCTTC. Full variable domain (remainder filled in from reference TRBV7-6 and TRBJ1-2): GAGVSQSPRYKVTKRGQDVALRCDPISGHVSLYWYRQALGQGPEFLTYFNYEAQQDKSGLPNDRFSAERPEGSISTLTIQRTEQRDSAMYRCASSFRGTGTNYGYTFGSGTRLTVV.

V gene TRBV7-6 combines with J gene TRBJ1-6; D ambiguous. The germline V gene has CDR1 SGHVS and CDR2 FNYEAQ. This CDR3 is built from 16 residues. V lost 4 bases and J 2 bases, leaving 12 bases between the germline ends. The CDR3, as DNA: TGTGCCAGCAGCTCGGGCATTGATACCTATAATTCACCCCTCCACTTT. Its protein is CASSSGIDTYNSPLHF.